This TCR beta chain stems from a study of blood T cell repertoires in COVID-19. This clone was seen a few times. Measured with immunoSEQ multiplex PCR; TCRdb has only the in-frame clones, and not every one. The sample contains approximately 150,000 clones, roughly 87% of which appear only once. From germline, CDR1 is SGDLS and CDR2 YYNGEE. This CDR3 comprises 13 residues. Between the trimmed V and J ends, which lost 0 bases and 2 bases, there was a span of 3 bases. Sequencing input: PBMCs or T cells enriched from blood (not recorded which). The sequence derives from a human donor with acute COVID-19. The donor label of this sample is uncertain. The rearrangement joins TRBV9 to TRBJ1-5; no clear D. CDR3 DNA sequence: TGTGCCAGCAGCGTAGCGGGCAATCAGCCCCAGCATTTT. Amino acid sequence: CASSVAGNQPQHF.